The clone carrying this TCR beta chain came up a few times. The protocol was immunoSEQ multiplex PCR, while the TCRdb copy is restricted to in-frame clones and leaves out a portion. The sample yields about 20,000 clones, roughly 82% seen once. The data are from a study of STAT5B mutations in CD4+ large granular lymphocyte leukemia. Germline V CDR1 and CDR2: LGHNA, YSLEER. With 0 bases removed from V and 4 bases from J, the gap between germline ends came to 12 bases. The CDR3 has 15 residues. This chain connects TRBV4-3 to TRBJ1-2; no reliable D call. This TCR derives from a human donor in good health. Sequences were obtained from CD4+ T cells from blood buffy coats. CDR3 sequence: CASSQDRVRSYGYTF. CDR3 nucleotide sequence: TGCGCCAGCAGCCAAGATCGGGTGAGGAGCTATGGCTACACCTTC.